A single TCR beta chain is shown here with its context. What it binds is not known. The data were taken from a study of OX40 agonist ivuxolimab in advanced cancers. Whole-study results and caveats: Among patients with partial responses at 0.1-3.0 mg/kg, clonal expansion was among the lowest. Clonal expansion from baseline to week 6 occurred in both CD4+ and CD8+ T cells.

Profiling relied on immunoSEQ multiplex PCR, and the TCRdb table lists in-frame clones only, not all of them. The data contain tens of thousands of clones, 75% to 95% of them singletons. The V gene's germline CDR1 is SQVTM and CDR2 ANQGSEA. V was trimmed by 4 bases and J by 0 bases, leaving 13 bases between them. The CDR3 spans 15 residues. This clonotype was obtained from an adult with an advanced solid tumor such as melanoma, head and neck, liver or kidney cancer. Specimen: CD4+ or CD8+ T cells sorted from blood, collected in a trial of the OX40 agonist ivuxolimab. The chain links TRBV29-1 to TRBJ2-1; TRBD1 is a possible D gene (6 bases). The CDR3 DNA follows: TGCAGCGTTGCGAGACAGGCGAGCTCCTACAATGAGCAGTTCTTC. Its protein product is CSVARQASSYNEQFF.